These 30 T cell receptor beta chains came from one sample sequenced in a study of human T cells and chemical hapten exposure. The time point is: patch test 1, 2 weeks after DPC sensitization. Treatment reported: therapeutic diphenylcyclopropenone sensitization with weekly scalp DPC. TCRdb passed the RACE reads through MiXCR, listing each CDR3 protein once. The data contain some 83,000 distinct CDR3 sequences, about 11% of them singletons. This sample comprised whole blood, obtained in connection with sensitization to the hapten diphenylcyclopropenone (DPC). Source of these receptors: a woman in her forties or fifties with alopecia areata. Some clones in this sample may be carry-over from other donors' samples.

Sample share makes this clonotype medium-sized. J is TRBJ2-3 and V is TRBV6-4; a weak D match, TRBD2 (7 bases). CDR1 is MRHNA and CDR2 is SNTAGT in the germline V gene. The V end was cut by 4 bases, the J end by 6 bases, with 14 bases between. The CDR3 extends over 14 amino acids. The CDR3 loop reads CASSARGGEDTQYF. The CDR3 coding sequence is TGTGCCAGCAGTGCGCGCGGGGGCGAGGATACGCAGTATTTT.

This clonotype was recorded a few times. CDR3 protein: CANLQGEAYNEQFF. The CDR3 region has the DNA TGTGCCAACCTACAGGGGGAAGCCTACAATGAGCAGTTCTTC. The V call is TRBV12-3 or TRBV12-4, the J call TRBJ2-1, with 8 bases fitting TRBD1. V was clipped by 10 bases and J by 2 bases; unmatched bases: 7. CDR3 size: 14 residues.

This clonotype turned up a few times. The chain has TRBV20-1 and TRBJ2-7; D is possibly TRBD2 (5 bases). CDR3 length: 12 amino acids. Germline CDR1 reads DFQATT; CDR2 reads SNEGSKA (reference sequence). V lost 0 bases, J lost 3 bases, and 6 bases lay in between. The CDR3 bases are TGCAGTGCTAGAGATACTAGCTACGAGCAGTACTTC. The encoded protein is CSARDTSYEQYF.

The chain employs TRBV5-1 and TRBJ1-1; no clear D gene. This CDR3 comprises 11 residues. Germline V gene lookup returns CDR1 SGHRS and CDR2 YFSETQ. V was shortened by 5 bases and J by 12 bases, with 14 bases between the two germline ends. The CDR3, as DNA: TGCGCCAGCAGTCTAGGCGCGGCGACTTTCTTT. Translated: CASSLGAATFF.

This clonotype was counted between two and nine times. The chain combines TRBV30 with TRBJ2-2; TRBD2 agrees at 7 bases. The CDR3 is made up of 14 amino acids. Trimming cost V 0 bases and J 5 bases; bases outside gene matches: 3. Germline V gene lookup returns CDR1 GTSNPN and CDR2 SVGIG (reference sequence). CDR3 region: CAWSVLGGTGELFF. CDR3 DNA sequence: TGTGCCTGGAGTGTACTCGGGGGGACCGGGGAGCTGTTTTTT.

This clonotype showed up just a few times. This chain joins TRBV4-2 and TRBJ2-1; D call uncertain. Germline V CDR1 and CDR2: LGHNA, YNFKEQ. This CDR3 is built from 12 residues. Trimming took 6 bases from V and 3 from J, leaving 6 bases between them. CDR3 loop: CASSSYYNEQFF. The CDR3, as DNA: TGTGCCAGCAGTTCCTACTACAATGAGCAGTTCTTC.

This clonotype showed up many times. The chain uses TRBV5-5 and TRBJ1-5, with D hard to call. V shed 3 bases and J shed 0 bases, with 10 bases lying between them. The CDR3 extends over 15 amino acids. Germline CDR1 is SGHKS and CDR2 is YYEKEE (reference sequence). The CDR3 protein is CASSYGVYSNQPQHF. CDR3 bases: TGTGCCAGCAGCTACGGGGTCTATAGCAATCAGCCCCAGCATTTT.

This clonotype showed up many times. The chain employs TRBV20-1 and TRBJ1-3; D is uncertain. V gave up 3 bases and J gave up 0 bases, with 12 bases separating them. The germline V gene has CDR1 DFQATT and CDR2 SNEGSKA (reference sequence). The CDR3 loop spans 15 amino acids. The CDR3 protein is CSASTDPTSGNTIYF. The CDR3 coding sequence is TGCAGTGCTAGTACGGACCCAACCTCTGGAAACACCATATATTTT.

The V and J genes are TRBV20-1 and TRBJ1-1, with D possibly being TRBD1 (5 bases). Trimming pared 3 bases from V and 0 bases from J, leaving 11 bases between. This CDR3 is 14 amino acids long. Germline loops: CDR1 DFQATT, CDR2 SNEGSKA (reference sequence). DNA for the CDR3: TGCAGTGCTAGCGAGGGGCACCTGAACACTGAAGCTTTCTTT. Its protein product is CSASEGHLNTEAFF.

V gene TRBV4-1 combines with J gene TRBJ2-2; 9 nucleotides align to TRBD1. Per the germline V gene, CDR1 is MGHRA and CDR2 is YSYEKL. This CDR3 is 17 amino acids long. The J segment lost 5 bases and the V segment lost 2 bases, leaving 9 bases of the junction unmatched. DNA of the CDR3: TGCGCCAGCAGCCAAAGGGGACAGGGCCCTTATACCGGGGAGCTGTTTTTT. As protein: CASSQRGQGPYTGELFF.

This clonotype was recorded many times. The chain couples TRBV7-9 to TRBJ1-4, with 10 bases fitting TRBD1. Trimming at V came to 2 bases and at J to 5 bases, leaving 5 bases not matched to a gene. The germline V gene has CDR1 SEHNR and CDR2 FQNEAQ (reference sequence). The CDR3 contains 16 residues. For the CDR3, the DNA is TGTGCCAGCAGCTTACCTTCGGGACAGGGGAATGAAAAACTGTTTTTT. It encodes CASSLPSGQGNEKLFF.

This clonotype has more than one count but fewer than ten. The chain uses TRBV10-1 and TRBJ2-2; weak D call: TRBD2 (6 bases). Germline loops: CDR1 WNHNN, CDR2 SYGVQD (reference sequence). The V end was cut by 3 bases, the J end by 6 bases, with 14 bases between. CDR3 length: 15 amino acids. CDR3 sequence: CASSEGGSYAGELFF. The CDR3 DNA is TGCGCCAGCAGTGAAGGAGGGAGTTACGCCGGGGAGCTGTTTTTT.

This clonotype has at least ten counts. This sequence joins TRBV20-1 and TRBJ2-1; 13 bases line up with TRBD2. Trimming cost V 2 bases and J 13 bases; bases outside gene matches: 14. The germline CDR1 and CDR2 sequences are DFQATT and SNEGSKA (reference sequence). The CDR3 spans 16 residues. This chain's CDR3 is CSARSPGTSGDLVQFF. CDR3 coding DNA: TGCAGTGCTAGAAGTCCCGGGACTAGCGGGGACCTTGTACAGTTCTTC.

J is TRBJ2-7 and V is TRBV6-6, with D perhaps matching TRBD1 or TRBD2 (5 bases each). Trimming cost V 5 bases and J 0 bases, with 14 bases left between them. Germline CDR1 MNHNY, CDR2 SVGAGI (reference sequence). The CDR3 sequence is 15 residues long. Written as DNA, the CDR3 is TGTGCCAGCAGTCCCGGGACGGTAGCCTCCTACGAGCAGTACTTC. Translating gives CASSPGTVASYEQYF.

The rearrangement links TRBV7-2 to TRBJ1-6; D gene unclear. CDR1 and CDR2 from the germline V gene are SGHTA and FQGNSA. V lost 5 bases and J 10 bases, leaving 12 bases between the germline ends. This CDR3 has 13 residues. The CDR3 bases are TGTGCCAGCAGCCCCGGCTTACGGTCACCCCTCCACTTT. Its translation is CASSPGLRSPLHF.

This clonotype came up a few times. The chain has TRBV20-1 and TRBJ2-5, with D unclear. The CDR3 sequence is 14 residues long. Germline V gene data show CDR1 as DFQATT and CDR2 as SNEGSKA (reference sequence). Between the trimmed V and J ends, which lost 2 bases and 2 bases, there was a span of 12 bases. CDR3 region: CSARKLGQQETQYF. The CDR3 DNA follows: TGCAGTGCTAGAAAGCTAGGCCAGCAAGAGACCCAGTACTTC.

This clonotype has just a few counts. The CDR3 sequence is CASSLAIGTPSGYTF. In DNA, the CDR3 is TGTGCCAGCAGCTTAGCGATCGGGACTCCGTCGGGCTACACCTTC. The chain uses TRBV7-6 and TRBJ1-2, with D tentatively TRBD1 (5 bases). Trimming cost V 0 bases and J 8 bases, with 16 bases left between them. CDR1 SGHVS and CDR2 FNYEAQ come from the germline V gene. CDR3 length equals 15 residues.

This clonotype was observed at least ten times. V is TRBV7-9 and J is TRBJ1-4, with D maybe TRBD1 (6 bases). Germline V gene lookup returns CDR1 SEHNR and CDR2 FQNEAQ (reference sequence). This CDR3 contains 15 residues. Deletions cut 7 bases from V and 5 bases from J, with 17 bases between. In DNA form, the CDR3 reads TGTGCCAGCACCCCTGCCGGGACAAGAAATGAAAAACTGTTTTTT. It encodes CASTPAGTRNEKLFF.

The J gene is TRBJ2-5, the V gene TRBV6-1; TRBD1 agrees at 9 bases. V shed 7 bases and J 6 bases; nucleotides not matched to a gene: 12. The CDR3 sequence is 15 residues long. Germline V gene sequence: CDR1 MNHNS, CDR2 SASEGT. CDR3 nucleotides: TGTGCCAGCACCGAAGGGGGGACAGGGTTCCAGACCCAGTACTTC. Translating it yields CASTEGGTGFQTQYF.

The rearrangement links TRBV28 to TRBJ2-5; possible D gene TRBD2, 6 bases. The V gene's germline CDR1 is MDHEN and CDR2 SYDVKM. The CDR3 has 10 amino acids. Trimming stripped 11 bases from V and 2 bases from J, with 6 bases between. CDR3 region: CAAGQETQYF. CDR3 bases: TGTGCCGCGGGGCAAGAGACCCAGTACTTC.

The J gene is TRBJ2-5, the V gene TRBV3-1; TRBD2 is a possible D gene (7 bases). This CDR3 is built from 16 residues. Trimming removed 0 bases from V and 8 bases from J, with 19 bases in between. Germline-derived CDR1 and CDR2 are LGHDT and YNNKEL (reference sequence). The CDR3 spells CASSQDSAGAGTTQYF. The CDR3 nucleotides are TGTGCCAGCAGCCAAGATTCGGCGGGAGCAGGGACAACCCAGTACTTC.

This clonotype was seen at least ten times. The J gene is TRBJ1-3, the V gene TRBV7-3; a possible D gene is TRBD1 (5 bases). The germline CDR1 and CDR2 sequences are SGHTA and FQGTGA. There are 14 residues in the CDR3. The germline V and J ends were trimmed by 8 bases and 0 bases, with 11 bases remaining between them. The CDR3: CASAPGPSGNTIYF. CDR3 nucleotide sequence: TGTGCCAGCGCACCAGGGCCCTCTGGAAACACCATATATTTT.

A few counts support this clonotype. The V and J genes are TRBV29-1 and TRBJ2-6; maybe TRBD1 (6 bases). Trimming took 5 bases from V and 6 from J, leaving 11 bases between them. The germline V gene has CDR1 SQVTM and CDR2 ANQGSEA. The CDR3 has 13 amino acids. CDR3 nucleotide sequence: TGCAGCGTTCGGAGACAGGAGGCCAACGTCCTGACTTTC. Its protein product is CSVRRQEANVLTF.

This clonotype was seen repeatedly, ten times or more. V gene TRBV6-1 combines with J gene TRBJ2-7; D remains ambiguous. CDR1 is MNHNS, CDR2 SASEGT, per germline. The CDR3 is 13 amino acids. V was clipped by 6 bases and J by 2 bases, with 11 bases between them. Here the CDR3 reads CASSQATAYEQYF. The CDR3 nucleotides are TGTGCCAGCAGCCAGGCGACCGCCTACGAGCAGTACTTC.

This clonotype came up many times. CDR3 nucleotide sequence: TGTGCCAGCAGCACGAATGACGCGGTTGAGCAGTACTTC. Protein sequence: CASSTNDAVEQYF. The chain combines TRBV9 with TRBJ2-7; no firm D call. Trimming removed 4 bases from V and 7 bases from J, with 15 bases in between. CDR3 length equals 13 residues. Per germline, CDR1 SGDLS and CDR2 YYNGEE.

In its sample, this clonotype was seen many times. This chain links TRBV20-1 with TRBJ1-4; weak D call: TRBD1 (6 bases). CDR1 is DFQATT, CDR2 SNEGSKA, per germline (reference sequence). Deletions cut 3 bases from V and 8 bases from J, with 13 bases between. The CDR3 sequence is 13 residues long. CDR3 sequence reads: CSASRGAGEKLFF. DNA for the CDR3: TGCAGTGCTAGTCGGGGGGCCGGGGAAAAACTGTTTTTT.

This clonotype was picked up many times. The chain carries TRBV20-1 and TRBJ2-2; the D gene could be TRBD1 or TRBD2 (5 bases each). V lost 1 base and J lost 6, with 18 bases in between. CDR1 is DFQATT and CDR2 is SNEGSKA in the germline V gene (reference sequence). The CDR3 contains 16 residues. CDR3 in amino acids: CSARAGSKVGPGELFF. The DNA for the CDR3 is TGCAGTGCTAGAGCAGGGAGTAAAGTTGGCCCCGGGGAGCTGTTTTTT.

This clonotype showed up just a few times. The chain couples TRBV28 to TRBJ2-3, with 8 bases lining up with TRBD1. Germline loops: CDR1 MDHEN, CDR2 SYDVKM. V lost 3 bases, J lost 3 bases, and 14 bases stayed unmatched. The CDR3 has 18 residues. The CDR3 nucleotides are TGTGCCAGCAGTTTGCCCCCCCCGGACAGGGTCGGAACAGATACGCAGTATTTT. Translating gives CASSLPPPDRVGTDTQYF.

This clonotype was recorded at least ten times. The gene calls are TRBV29-1 and TRBJ2-1; 9 bases agree with TRBD1. CDR3 size: 14 residues. V lost 6 bases and J lost 6; bases outside the gene matches: 9. Germline CDR1 SQVTM, CDR2 ANQGSEA. This CDR3 is CSVAPGQGANEQFF. The CDR3, as DNA: TGCAGCGTCGCGCCGGGACAGGGTGCCAATGAGCAGTTCTTC.

This clonotype was picked up a small number of times. The chain couples TRBV30 to TRBJ2-7; no firm D call. Per germline, CDR1 GTSNPN and CDR2 SVGIG (reference sequence). Deletions cut 0 bases from V and 3 bases from J, with 6 bases between. The CDR3 consists of 12 residues. The CDR3 DNA reads as TGTGCCTGGAGTGTACAGTACTACGAGCAGTACTTC. This translates into CAWSVQYYEQYF.